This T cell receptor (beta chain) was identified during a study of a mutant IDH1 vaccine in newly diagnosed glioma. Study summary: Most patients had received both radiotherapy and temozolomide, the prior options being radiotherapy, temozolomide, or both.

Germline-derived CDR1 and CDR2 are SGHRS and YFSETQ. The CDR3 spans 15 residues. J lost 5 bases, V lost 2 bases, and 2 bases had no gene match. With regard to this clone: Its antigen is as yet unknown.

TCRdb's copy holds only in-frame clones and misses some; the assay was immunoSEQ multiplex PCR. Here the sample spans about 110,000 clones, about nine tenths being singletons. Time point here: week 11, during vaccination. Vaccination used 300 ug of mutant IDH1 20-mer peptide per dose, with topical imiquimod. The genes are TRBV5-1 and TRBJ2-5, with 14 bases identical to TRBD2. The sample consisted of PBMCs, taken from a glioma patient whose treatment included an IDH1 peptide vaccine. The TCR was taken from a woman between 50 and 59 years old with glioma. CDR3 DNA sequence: TGCGCCAGCAGCTTCGGGACTAGCGGGAGTGAGACCCAGTACTTC. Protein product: CASSFGTSGSETQYF. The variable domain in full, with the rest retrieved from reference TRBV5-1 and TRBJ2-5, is KAGVTQTPRYLIKTRGQQVTLSCSPISGHRSVSWYQQTPGQGLQFLFEYFSETQRNKGNFPGRFSGRQFSNSRSEMNVSTLELGDSALYLCASSFGTSGSETQYFGPGTRLLVL.